This T cell receptor beta chain was captured by sequencing in a study of beta chain features in type 1 diabetes. Overall study: Cells sorted and examined across all samples totaled 85 million to 130 million.

CDR1 is MDHEN and CDR2 is SYDVKM in the germline V gene. The ends were cut back, 4 bases at V and 6 bases at J, with 26 bases in the middle. The CDR3 is 18 residues long. Since all of the isolated RNA was reverse transcribed, expressed TCRB transcripts were what got sequenced. This table comes from immunoSEQ multiplex PCR, and its TCRdb copy is limited to in-frame clones, with some not included. The table lists 20,000 to 30,000 clones, 60% to 80% of them singletons. Study-level results: The naive, central memory and Treg TCRB repertoires showed an apparent similarity that was greater among patients than among healthy donors.

A remark on this clone: The antigen remains undetermined.

The receptor's source is a woman aged 40-49 years in good health. The chain joins TRBV28 to TRBJ2-3, with D possibly TRBD1 on 6 matching bases. Sample: Tregs from blood. The CDR3 spells CASSSKFHRQARRDTQYF. Here the CDR3 DNA reads TGTGCCAGCAGTTCCAAATTCCATCGACAGGCACGAAGGGATACGCAGTATTTT.